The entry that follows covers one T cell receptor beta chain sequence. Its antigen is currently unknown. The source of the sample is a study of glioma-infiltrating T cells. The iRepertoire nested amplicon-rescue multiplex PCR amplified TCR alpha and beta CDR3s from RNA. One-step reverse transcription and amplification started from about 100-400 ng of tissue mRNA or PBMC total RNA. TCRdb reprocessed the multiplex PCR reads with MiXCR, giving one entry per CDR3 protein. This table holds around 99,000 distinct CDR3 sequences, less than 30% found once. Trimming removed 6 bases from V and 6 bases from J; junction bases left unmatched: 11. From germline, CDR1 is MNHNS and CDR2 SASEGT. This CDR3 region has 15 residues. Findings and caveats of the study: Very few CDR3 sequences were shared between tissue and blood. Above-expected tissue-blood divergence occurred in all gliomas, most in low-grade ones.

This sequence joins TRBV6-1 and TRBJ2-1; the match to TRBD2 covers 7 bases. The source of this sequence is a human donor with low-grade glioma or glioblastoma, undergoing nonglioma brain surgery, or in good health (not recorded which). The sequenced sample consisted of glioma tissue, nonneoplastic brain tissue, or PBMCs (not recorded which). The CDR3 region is CASSLAEPTCNEQFF. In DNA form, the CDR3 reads TGTGCCAGCAGCCTAGCGGAGCCCACCTGCAATGAGCAGTTCTTC.